The T cell receptor beta chain described here comes from a study of response to subunit inactivated influenza vaccine. Broader study findings: The authors put forward the suggestion that each seasonal influenza vaccination may bring in only a limited number of new T cells.

MiXCR was run by TCRdb on the RT-PCR reads, yielding one entry per CDR3 protein. The sample lists 170,000 or so distinct CDR3 sequences, roughly 10% occurring once. With 4 bases removed from V and 2 bases from J, the gap between germline ends came to 15 bases. The germline V gene encodes CDR1 MNHEY and CDR2 SVGAGI. This CDR3 has 15 residues. This clonotype was seen ten or more times. No antigen is known for it. The chain joins TRBV6-5 to TRBJ2-7, with D perhaps matching TRBD1 (6 bases). The starting material was CD8+ T cells sorted from PBMCs, obtained around 2 years after vaccination. The receptor was derived from a man aged 50 to 75 who received an inactivated influenza vaccine. CDR3 residues: CASSSQTGTTYEQYF. The DNA for the CDR3 is TGTGCCAGCAGTTCACAGACAGGCACCACCTACGAGCAGTACTTC.